These T cell receptor beta chains were read from a single sample in a study of blood T cell repertoires in COVID-19. Sequenced by immunoSEQ multiplex PCR; TCRdb stores in-frame clones only, minus some. This table has 200,000 to 300,000 clones, around nine tenths appearing once. Sequenced: peripheral blood. The receptors here all came from a man under 40 with active or convalescent COVID-19. The CDR3 runs from the conserved cysteine through the conserved F or W. A D gene is named only where the DNA matches it firmly. Size values are once, few and many counts, or a class for expanded clones, and some rows have none.

abundance	d_gene	v_gene	j_gene	CDR3nt	CDR3aa
NA	TRBD1	TRBV9	TRBJ1-1	TGTGCCAGCAGCGTCGGGACAGGGGGTATGGCTTTCTTT	CASSVGTGGMAFF
NA	TRBD2	TRBV7-2	TRBJ2-7	TGTGCCAGCGAGCCGCGTGGGACTAGTCCGTCCGAGCAGTACTTC	CASEPRGTSPSEQYF
NA	TRBD1	TRBV19	TRBJ2-2	TGTGCCAGTAGCAGGACAGGGTTAAACACCGGGGAGCTGTTTTTT	CASSRTGLNTGELFF
NA	NA	TRBV5-1	TRBJ2-5	TGCGCCAGCAGGCTGGGACTGGCCCTTTTCCAAGAGACCCAGTACTTC	CASRLGLALFQETQYF
NA	TRBD2	TRBV27	TRBJ2-7	TGTGCCAGCAGTTTCAAGAGCGGGGCCCGGGGGGACGAGCAGTACTTC	CASSFKSGARGDEQYF
NA	NA	TRBV5-1	TRBJ2-1	TGCGCCAGCAGCTTGGGATGGAGGGACAATGAGCAGTTCTTC	CASSLGWRDNEQFF
NA	TRBD1	TRBV6-5	TRBJ1-4	TGTGCCAGCCAAGACAGGGGAGTGAGTGAAAAACTGTTTTTT	CASQDRGVSEKLFF
NA	TRBD1	TRBV11-2	TRBJ2-7	TGTGCCAGCAGCGGGACAGGGGGTTGGGAGCAGTACTTC	CASSGTGGWEQYF
NA	NA	TRBV18	TRBJ2-3	TGTGCCAGCCGGGGTCGTGGGGGGATCCCAGTTCGTCCCACAGATACGCAGTATTTT	CASRGRGGIPVRPTDTQYF
few	TRBD1	TRBV3-1/TRBV3-2	TRBJ2-7	TGTGCCAGCAGCTTCCGACAGGGGGACTATGGAGAGCAGTACTTC	CASSFRQGDYGEQYF
NA	NA	TRBV7-2	TRBJ1-6	TGTGCCAGCACCTACTCAATCTCCGGTTCACCCCTCCACTTT	CASTYSISGSPLHF
NA	NA	TRBV7-9	TRBJ2-1	TGTGCCAGCAGGTTAAGGGGCAATGAGCAGTTCTTC	CASRLRGNEQFF
NA	NA	TRBV11-2	TRBJ2-7	TGTGCCAGCAGCCAACCATTAGGAGGGTTCCACTACGAGCAGTACTTC	CASSQPLGGFHYEQYF
NA	TRBD1	TRBV2	TRBJ1-1	TGTGCCAGCAGTGATGGAGGACAGGGGCTCAGGACTGAAGCTTTCTTT	CASSDGGQGLRTEAFF
NA	NA	TRBV9	TRBJ2-7	TGTGCCAGCAGCGTACGGGTAGCCATCTATAAAACCTACGAGCAGTACTTC	CASSVRVAIYKTYEQYF
NA	NA	TRBV7-9	TRBJ2-7	TGTGCCAGCAGCTTAGGTCAGGGGCCTGACGAGCAGTACTTC	CASSLGQGPDEQYF
NA	TRBD2	TRBV7-2	TRBJ2-7	TGTGCCAGCAGACCTGCGACTAGCGGTTCCTACGAGCAGTACTTC	CASRPATSGSYEQYF
once	NA	TRBV10-3	TRBJ2-1	TGTGCCATCTACCAGGGAGGTGAGCAGTTCTTC	CAIYQGGEQFF
NA	NA	TRBV19	TRBJ2-1	TGTGCCAGTAGTAACCCCGGACAGAGCGATGAGCAGTTCTTC	CASSNPGQSDEQFF
NA	NA	TRBV5-6	TRBJ2-6	TGTGCCAGCAGCTTGGTTTCTGCTGTCGGTGCTGGGGCCAACGTCCTGACTTTC	CASSLVSAVGAGANVLTF
NA	NA	TRBV9	TRBJ1-1	TGTGCCAGCAGCGCGGGACCGGGGGTGGGTTACACTGAAGCTTTCTTT	CASSAGPGVGYTEAFF
NA	NA	TRBV2	TRBJ1-5	TGTGCCAGCAGTGAAGCAAGGAGCCCCCATCAGCCCCAGCATTTT	CASSEARSPHQPQHF
NA	TRBD2	TRBV10-3	TRBJ2-1	TGTGCCATCAGTGAGTCCGGGACTAGAAACAATGAGCAGTTCTTC	CAISESGTRNNEQFF
NA	TRBD2	TRBV10-3	TRBJ2-3	TGTGCCATCAGTGCGTTAGCGGGGGACGGCACAGATACGCAGTATTTT	CAISALAGDGTDTQYF
NA	NA	TRBV6-5	TRBJ1-4	TGTGCCAGCAGTTACGGGCAGGGGATTAATGAAAAACTGTTTTTT	CASSYGQGINEKLFF
NA	TRBD2	TRBV7-6	TRBJ2-5	TGTGCCAGCAGCGCCCGACTAGCGAGGAATGGGGAGACCCAGTACTTC	CASSARLARNGETQYF
once	NA	TRBV14	TRBJ2-7	TGTGCCAGCAGCCATGGACAGTTTGGGGCCGAGCAGTACTTC	CASSHGQFGAEQYF
NA	NA	TRBV4-1	TRBJ2-3	TGCGCCAGCAGCCAAGATCCGACTACCGGAAGCACAGATACGCAGTATTTT	CASSQDPTTGSTDTQYF
once	TRBD2	TRBV5-6	TRBJ2-4	TGTGCCAGCAGCTTACCGGGACTAGCGGGAGCCAAAAACATTCAGTACTTC	CASSLPGLAGAKNIQYF
NA	TRBD1	TRBV10-1	TRBJ1-1	TGCGCCAGCAGTGAGTCCCTACAGGGGGACACTGAAGCTTTCTTT	CASSESLQGDTEAFF
once	NA	TRBV5-4	TRBJ2-5	TGTGCCAGCAGCGAAGGGGGGGCCGGGCAAGAGACCCAGTACTTC	CASSEGGAGQETQYF
NA	NA	TRBV5-1	TRBJ2-5	TGCGCCAGCAGCTTTTTCGGTTCCCCACAAGAGACCCAGTACTTC	CASSFFGSPQETQYF
NA	NA	TRBV19	TRBJ1-5	TGTGCCAGTAGTTCCCAAACCGGAGATCAGCCCCAGCATTTT	CASSSQTGDQPQHF
NA	TRBD1	TRBV11-2	TRBJ2-7	TGTGCCAGCAGCTCGGACCGGGACAGGAGCTACGAGCAGTACTTC	CASSSDRDRSYEQYF
once	TRBD1	TRBV19	TRBJ1-2	TGTGCCAGTAGTACCACGTTGACAGGGGTTAGGAATGGCTACACCTTC	CASSTTLTGVRNGYTF
NA	TRBD2	TRBV6-5	TRBJ2-2	TGTGCCAGCAGTTACCTAGCGGGGGACGCAGGCGGGGAGCTGTTTTTT	CASSYLAGDAGGELFF
many	TRBD2	TRBV5-1	TRBJ2-1	TGCGCCAGCAGCTCAGCGGGGGGCGCTAACAATGAGCAGTTCTTC	CASSSAGGANNEQFF
NA	NA	TRBV13	TRBJ1-2	TGTGCCAGCAGTTCGCGGGGGGACTATGGCTACACCTTC	CASSSRGDYGYTF
once	TRBD2	TRBV5-4	TRBJ2-1	TGTGCCAGCAGCCCCGCGGGGGACCTGATGGTGAATGAGCAGTTCTTC	CASSPAGDLMVNEQFF
many	NA	TRBV5-5	TRBJ1-5	TGTGCCAGCAGCTTATGGGGGGAAAGCAATCAGCCCCAGCATTTT	CASSLWGESNQPQHF
NA	NA	TRBV5-1	TRBJ1-3	TGCGCCAGCAGCTTGGGTGCCCAGGGGTTGAACACCATATATTTT	CASSLGAQGLNTIYF
NA	NA	TRBV6-5	TRBJ1-2	TGTGCCAGCAGTTACTCGCCAGGTGATCCTTATGGCTACACCTTC	CASSYSPGDPYGYTF
NA	TRBD1	TRBV5-6	TRBJ1-2	TGTGCCAGCAGCCTAGGGACAGGGGGCCATGGCTACACCTTC	CASSLGTGGHGYTF
NA	NA	TRBV6-1	TRBJ1-1	TGTGCCAGCAGTGAAGCGCGGGTGTTCATGAGGGTTGAAGCTTTCTTT	CASSEARVFMRVEAFF
NA	NA	TRBV5-4	TRBJ2-7	TGTGCCAGCCAAAATCGATCGGGGGACGAGCAGTACTTC	CASQNRSGDEQYF
NA	TRBD2	TRBV13	TRBJ2-3	TGTGCCAGCAGCTTAGATCGGGGGGGTGGCACAGATACGCAGTATTTT	CASSLDRGGGTDTQYF
NA	NA	TRBV27	TRBJ1-4	TGTGCCAGCAGTTTAACGGGAGGCGGAGAAAAACTGTTTTTT	CASSLTGGGEKLFF
once	TRBD2	TRBV4-2	TRBJ2-1	TGTGCCAGCAGCCAGGTACTCGGGACTAGCGGAAACAATGAGCAGTTCTTC	CASSQVLGTSGNNEQFF
NA	NA	TRBV5-4	TRBJ1-6	TGTGCCAGCAGCTTGATCCGGGATTCACCCCTCCACTTT	CASSLIRDSPLHF
NA	NA	TRBV5-1	TRBJ2-1	TGCGCCAGCAGCGGGGGGGCAGGTTCGAATGAGCAGTTCTTC	CASSGGAGSNEQFF
few	TRBD1	TRBV11-2	TRBJ1-4	TGTGCCAGCAGCTTAAGCGGGACAGGGAATGAAAAACTGTTTTTT	CASSLSGTGNEKLFF
few	TRBD1	TRBV15	TRBJ1-5	TGTGCCACCAGCATACCGGGACAGGGAATCGATCAGCCCCAGCATTTT	CATSIPGQGIDQPQHF
few	NA	TRBV30	TRBJ1-6	TGTGCCTGGAGTGTAAAGGGGGGGAATTCACCCCTCCACTTT	CAWSVKGGNSPLHF
few	NA	TRBV20-1	TRBJ1-6	TGCAGTGCTAGTGGTCAATACGGTTCACCCCTCCACTTT	CSASGQYGSPLHF
NA	TRBD2	TRBV14	TRBJ2-1	TGTGCCAGCAGCCAAGTAGTACTAGCGGGGGCCATCAATGAGCAGTTCTTC	CASSQVVLAGAINEQFF
once	NA	TRBV5-4	TRBJ2-7	TGTGCCAGCAGCGGAGGGGGCGCGAGCTACGAGCAGTACTTC	CASSGGGASYEQYF
once	TRBD2	TRBV4-1	TRBJ2-5	TGCGCCAGCAGCCAAGATGGGACTAGCGGGCAAGAGACCCAGTACTTC	CASSQDGTSGQETQYF
NA	NA	TRBV3-1/TRBV3-2	TRBJ2-6	TGTGCCAGCAGCCAAGCGGACTCGAGCTCTGGGGCCAACGTCCTGACTTTC	CASSQADSSSGANVLTF